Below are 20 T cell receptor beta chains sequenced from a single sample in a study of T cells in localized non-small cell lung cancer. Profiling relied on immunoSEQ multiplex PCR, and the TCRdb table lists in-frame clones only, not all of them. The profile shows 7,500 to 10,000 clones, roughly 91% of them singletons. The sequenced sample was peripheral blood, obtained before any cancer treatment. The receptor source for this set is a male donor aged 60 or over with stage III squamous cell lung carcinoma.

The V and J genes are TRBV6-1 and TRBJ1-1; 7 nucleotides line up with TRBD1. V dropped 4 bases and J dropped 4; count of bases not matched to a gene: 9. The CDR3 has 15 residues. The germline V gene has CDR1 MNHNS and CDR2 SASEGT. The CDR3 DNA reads TGTGCCAGCAGTGCGGGGGACAGCCTATCCACTGAAGCTTTCTTT. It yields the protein CASSAGDSLSTEAFF.

CDR3 bases: TGTGCCATCAGGGTAAGACAGGGGGGAACAGATACGCAGTATTTT. Protein sequence: CAIRVRQGGTDTQYF. V and J are TRBV10-3 and TRBJ2-3, with 9 nucleotides matching TRBD1. Germline lookup yields CDR1 ENHRY and CDR2 SYGVKD. This CDR3 contains 15 residues. V lost 6 bases to trimming and J lost 3 bases; unmatched junction nucleotides: 7.

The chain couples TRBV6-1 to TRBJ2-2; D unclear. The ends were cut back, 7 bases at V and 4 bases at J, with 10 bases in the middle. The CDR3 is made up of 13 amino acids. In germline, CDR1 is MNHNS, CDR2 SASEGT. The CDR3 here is CASISPLTGELFF. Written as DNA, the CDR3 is TGTGCCAGCATCTCCCCCCTCACCGGGGAGCTGTTTTTT.

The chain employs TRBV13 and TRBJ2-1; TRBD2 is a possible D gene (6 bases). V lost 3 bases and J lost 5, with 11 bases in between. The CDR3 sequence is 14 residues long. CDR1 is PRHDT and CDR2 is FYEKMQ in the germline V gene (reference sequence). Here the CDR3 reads CASSFRDLNNEQFF. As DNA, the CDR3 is TGTGCCAGCAGCTTCCGGGACTTAAACAATGAGCAGTTCTTC.

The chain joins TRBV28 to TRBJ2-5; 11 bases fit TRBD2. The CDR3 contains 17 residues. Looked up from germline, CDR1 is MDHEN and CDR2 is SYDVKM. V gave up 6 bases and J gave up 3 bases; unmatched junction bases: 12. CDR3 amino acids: CASSTELAGEREETQYF. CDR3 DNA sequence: TGTGCCAGCAGCACAGAACTAGCGGGGGAACGTGAAGAGACCCAGTACTTC.

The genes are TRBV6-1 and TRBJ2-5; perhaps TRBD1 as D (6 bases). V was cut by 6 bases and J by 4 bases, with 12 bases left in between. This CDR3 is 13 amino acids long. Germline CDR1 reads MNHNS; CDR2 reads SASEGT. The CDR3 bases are TGTGCCAGCAGGGAGACAGGAGGAGAGACCCAGTACTTC. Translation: CASRETGGETQYF.

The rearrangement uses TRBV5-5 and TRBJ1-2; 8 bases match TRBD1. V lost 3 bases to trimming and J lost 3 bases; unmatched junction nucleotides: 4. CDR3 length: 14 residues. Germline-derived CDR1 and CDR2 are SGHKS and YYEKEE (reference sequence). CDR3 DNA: TGTGCCAGCAGCTCCGGGACAGGATACTATGGCTACACCTTC. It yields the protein CASSSGTGYYGYTF.

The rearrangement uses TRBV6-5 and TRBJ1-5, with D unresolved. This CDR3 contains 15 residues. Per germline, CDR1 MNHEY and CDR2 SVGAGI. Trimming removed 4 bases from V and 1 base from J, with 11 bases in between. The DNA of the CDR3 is TGTGCCAGCAGTTCCACCTCCGGGAGCAATCAGCCCCAGCATTTT. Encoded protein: CASSSTSGSNQPQHF.

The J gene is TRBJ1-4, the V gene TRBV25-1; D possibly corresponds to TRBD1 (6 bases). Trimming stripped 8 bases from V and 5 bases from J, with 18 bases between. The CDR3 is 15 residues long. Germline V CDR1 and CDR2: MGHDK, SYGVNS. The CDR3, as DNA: TGTGCCAGCTCTTCCCCCGGGACACAAAATGAAAAACTGTTTTTT. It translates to CASSSPGTQNEKLFF.

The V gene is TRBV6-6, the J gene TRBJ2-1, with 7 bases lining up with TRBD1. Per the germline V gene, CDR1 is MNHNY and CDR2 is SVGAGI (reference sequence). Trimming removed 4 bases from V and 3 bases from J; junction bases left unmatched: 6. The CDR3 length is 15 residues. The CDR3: CASSSGTELYNEQFF. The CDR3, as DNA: TGTGCCAGCAGTTCTGGGACAGAGCTCTACAATGAGCAGTTCTTC.

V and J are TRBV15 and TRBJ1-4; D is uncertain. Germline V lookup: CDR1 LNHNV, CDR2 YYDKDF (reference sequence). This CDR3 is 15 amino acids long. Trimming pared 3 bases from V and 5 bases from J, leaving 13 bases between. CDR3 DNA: TGTGCCACCAGCAGTTGGCCGGGTGTGAATGAAAAACTGTTTTTT. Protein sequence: CATSSWPGVNEKLFF.

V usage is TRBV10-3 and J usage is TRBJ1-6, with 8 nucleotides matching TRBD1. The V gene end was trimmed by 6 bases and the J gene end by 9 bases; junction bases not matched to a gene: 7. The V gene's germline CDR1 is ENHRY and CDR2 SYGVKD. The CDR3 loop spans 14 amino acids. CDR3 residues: CAIRMDRAGSPLHF. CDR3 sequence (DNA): TGTGCCATCAGAATGGACAGGGCGGGTTCACCCCTCCACTTT.

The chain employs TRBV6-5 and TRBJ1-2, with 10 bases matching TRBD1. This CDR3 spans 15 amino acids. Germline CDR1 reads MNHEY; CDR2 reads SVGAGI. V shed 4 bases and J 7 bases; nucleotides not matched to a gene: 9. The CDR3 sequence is CASSSWDRGLTGYTF. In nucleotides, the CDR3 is TGTGCCAGCAGTTCCTGGGACAGGGGTTTGACTGGCTACACCTTC.

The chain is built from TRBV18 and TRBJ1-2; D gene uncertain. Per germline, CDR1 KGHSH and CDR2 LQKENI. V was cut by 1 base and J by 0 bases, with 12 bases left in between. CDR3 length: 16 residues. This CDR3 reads CASSPQVGRTNYGYTF. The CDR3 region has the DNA TGTGCCAGCTCACCACAGGTTGGGCGCACTAACTATGGCTACACCTTC.

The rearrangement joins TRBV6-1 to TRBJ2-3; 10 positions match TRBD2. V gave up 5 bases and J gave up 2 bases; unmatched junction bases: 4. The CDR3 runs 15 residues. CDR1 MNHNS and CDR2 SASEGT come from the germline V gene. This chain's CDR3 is CASSFSGGPTDTQYF. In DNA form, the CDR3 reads TGTGCCAGCAGTTTTAGCGGGGGGCCCACAGATACGCAGTATTTT.

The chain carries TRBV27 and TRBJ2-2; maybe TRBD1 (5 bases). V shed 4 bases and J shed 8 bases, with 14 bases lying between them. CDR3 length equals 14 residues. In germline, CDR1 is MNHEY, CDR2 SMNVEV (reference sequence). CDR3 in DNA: TGTGCCAGCAGTTGGGCAGGGCGGACAGGGGAGCTGTTTTTT. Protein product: CASSWAGRTGELFF.

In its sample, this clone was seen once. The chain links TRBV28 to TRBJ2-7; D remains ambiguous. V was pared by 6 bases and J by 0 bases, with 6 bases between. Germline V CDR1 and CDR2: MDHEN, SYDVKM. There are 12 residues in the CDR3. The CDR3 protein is CASSQSSYEQYF. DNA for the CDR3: TGTGCCAGCAGCCAGAGCTCCTACGAGCAGTACTTC.

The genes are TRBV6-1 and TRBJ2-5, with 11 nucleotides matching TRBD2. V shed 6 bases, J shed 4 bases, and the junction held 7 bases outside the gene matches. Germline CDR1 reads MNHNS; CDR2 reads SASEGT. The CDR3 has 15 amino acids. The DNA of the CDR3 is TGTGCCAGCAGCGCTAGCGGGGGGCCTTTAGAGACCCAGTACTTC. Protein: CASSASGGPLETQYF.

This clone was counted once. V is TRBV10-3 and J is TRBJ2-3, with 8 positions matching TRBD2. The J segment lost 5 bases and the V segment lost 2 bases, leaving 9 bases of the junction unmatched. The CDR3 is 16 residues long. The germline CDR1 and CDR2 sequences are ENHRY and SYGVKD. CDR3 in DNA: TGTGCCATCAGTGAGACCCCGGGGGGGCCCGTAGATACGCAGTATTTT. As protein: CAISETPGGPVDTQYF.

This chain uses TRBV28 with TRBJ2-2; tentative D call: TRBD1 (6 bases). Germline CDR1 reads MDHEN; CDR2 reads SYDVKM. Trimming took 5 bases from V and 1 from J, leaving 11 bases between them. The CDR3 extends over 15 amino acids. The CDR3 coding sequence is TGTGCCAGCAGTCCAGGGGCGAGGAACACCGGGGAGCTGTTTTTT. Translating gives CASSPGARNTGELFF.